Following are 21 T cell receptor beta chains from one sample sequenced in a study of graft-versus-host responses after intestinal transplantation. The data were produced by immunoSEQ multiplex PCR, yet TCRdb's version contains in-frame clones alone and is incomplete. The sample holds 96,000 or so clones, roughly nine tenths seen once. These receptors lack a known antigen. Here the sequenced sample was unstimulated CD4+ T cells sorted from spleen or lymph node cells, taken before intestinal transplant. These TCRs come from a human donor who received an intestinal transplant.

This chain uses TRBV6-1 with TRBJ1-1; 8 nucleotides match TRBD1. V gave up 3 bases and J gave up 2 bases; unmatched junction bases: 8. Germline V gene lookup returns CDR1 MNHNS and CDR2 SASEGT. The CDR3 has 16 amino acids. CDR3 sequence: CASSESTGARNTEAFF. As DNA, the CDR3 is TGTGCCAGCAGTGAGTCGACAGGGGCTCGAAACACTGAAGCTTTCTTT.

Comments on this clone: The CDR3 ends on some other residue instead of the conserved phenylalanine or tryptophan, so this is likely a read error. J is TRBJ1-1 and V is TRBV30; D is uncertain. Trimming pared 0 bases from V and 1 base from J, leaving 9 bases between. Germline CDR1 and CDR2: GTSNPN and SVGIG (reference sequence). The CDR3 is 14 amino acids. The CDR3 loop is CAWSVRFRNTEAFL. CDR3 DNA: TGTGCCTGGAGTGTAAGGTTCAGGAACACTGAAGCTTTCCTT.

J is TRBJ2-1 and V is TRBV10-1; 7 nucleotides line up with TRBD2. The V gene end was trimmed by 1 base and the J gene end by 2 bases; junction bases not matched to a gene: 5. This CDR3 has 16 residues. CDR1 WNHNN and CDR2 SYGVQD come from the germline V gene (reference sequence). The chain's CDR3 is CASSEYPSGPYNEQFF. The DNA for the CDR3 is TGCGCCAGCAGTGAGTACCCTAGCGGACCCTACAATGAGCAGTTCTTC.

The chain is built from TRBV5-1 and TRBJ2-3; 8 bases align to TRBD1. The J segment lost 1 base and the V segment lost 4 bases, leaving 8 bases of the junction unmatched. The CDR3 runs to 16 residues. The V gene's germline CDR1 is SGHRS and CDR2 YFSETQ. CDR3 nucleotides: TGCGCCAGCAGCCCCTCGGACAGGGTCGGCACAGATACGCAGTATTTT. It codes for CASSPSDRVGTDTQYF.

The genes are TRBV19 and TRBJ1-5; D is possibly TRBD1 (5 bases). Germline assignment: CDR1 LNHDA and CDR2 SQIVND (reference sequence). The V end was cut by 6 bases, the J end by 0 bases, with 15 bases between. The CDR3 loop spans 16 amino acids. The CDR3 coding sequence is TGTGCCAGTAGCCGGTTGATGGGACTTAGCAATCAGCCCCAGCATTTT. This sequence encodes CASSRLMGLSNQPQHF.

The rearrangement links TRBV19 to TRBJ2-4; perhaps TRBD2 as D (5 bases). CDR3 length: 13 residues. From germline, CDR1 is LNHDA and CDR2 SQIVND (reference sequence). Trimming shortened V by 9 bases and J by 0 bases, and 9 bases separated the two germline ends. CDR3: CASSGLAKNIQYF. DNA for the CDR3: TGTGCCAGCAGCGGTTTAGCCAAAAACATTCAGTACTTC.

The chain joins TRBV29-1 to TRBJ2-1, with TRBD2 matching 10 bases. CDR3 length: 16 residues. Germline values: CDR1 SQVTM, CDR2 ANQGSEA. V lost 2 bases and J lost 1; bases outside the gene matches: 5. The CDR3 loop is CSVEKGAGGSYNEQFF. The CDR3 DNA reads TGCAGCGTTGAAAAGGGAGCGGGAGGGTCCTACAATGAGCAGTTCTTC.

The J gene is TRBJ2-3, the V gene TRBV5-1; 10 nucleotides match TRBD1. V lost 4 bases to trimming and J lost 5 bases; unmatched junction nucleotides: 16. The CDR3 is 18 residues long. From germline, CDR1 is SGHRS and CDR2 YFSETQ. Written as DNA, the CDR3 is TGCGCCAGCAGCCCCATACCGGGACAGGGGCCCAAGGGAGATACGCAGTATTTT. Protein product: CASSPIPGQGPKGDTQYF.

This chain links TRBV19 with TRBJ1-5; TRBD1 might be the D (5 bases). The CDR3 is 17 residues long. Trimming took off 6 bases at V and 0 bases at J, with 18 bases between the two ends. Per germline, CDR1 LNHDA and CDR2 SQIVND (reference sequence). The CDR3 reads CASSSGATGYSNQPQHF. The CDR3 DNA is TGTGCCAGTAGCTCTGGGGCTACAGGATATAGCAATCAGCCCCAGCATTTT.

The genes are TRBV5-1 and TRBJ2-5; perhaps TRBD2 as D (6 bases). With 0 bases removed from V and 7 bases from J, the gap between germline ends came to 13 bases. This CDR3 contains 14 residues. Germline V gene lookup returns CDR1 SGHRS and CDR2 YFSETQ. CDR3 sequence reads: CASSLARGMGTQYF. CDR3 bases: TGCGCCAGCAGCTTGGCCCGGGGGATGGGGACCCAGTACTTC.

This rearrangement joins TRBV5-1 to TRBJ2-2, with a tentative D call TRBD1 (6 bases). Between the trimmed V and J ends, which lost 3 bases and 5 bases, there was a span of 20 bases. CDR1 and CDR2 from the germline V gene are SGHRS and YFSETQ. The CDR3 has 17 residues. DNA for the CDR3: TGCGCCAGCAGCTATCGGTACAGGGAAGGATATACCGGGGAGCTGTTTTTT. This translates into CASSYRYREGYTGELFF.

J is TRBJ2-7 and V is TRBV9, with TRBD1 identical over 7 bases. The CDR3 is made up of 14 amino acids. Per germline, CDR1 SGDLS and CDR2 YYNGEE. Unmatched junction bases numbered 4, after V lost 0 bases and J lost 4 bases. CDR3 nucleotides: TGTGCCAGCAGCGTAGGACAGGGAATATACGAGCAGTACTTC. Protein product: CASSVGQGIYEQYF.

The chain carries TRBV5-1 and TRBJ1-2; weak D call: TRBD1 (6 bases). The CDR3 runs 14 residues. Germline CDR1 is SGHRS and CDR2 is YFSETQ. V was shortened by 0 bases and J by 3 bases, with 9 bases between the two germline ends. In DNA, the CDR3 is TGCGCCAGCAGCTTGGGGGCAGGGGACTATGGCTACACCTTC. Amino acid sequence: CASSLGAGDYGYTF.

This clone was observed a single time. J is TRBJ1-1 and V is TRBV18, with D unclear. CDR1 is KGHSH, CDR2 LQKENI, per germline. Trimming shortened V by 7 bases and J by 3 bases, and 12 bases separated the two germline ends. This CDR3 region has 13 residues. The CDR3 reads CASLLVPDTEAFF. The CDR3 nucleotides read TGTGCCAGCTTACTAGTCCCGGACACTGAAGCTTTCTTT.

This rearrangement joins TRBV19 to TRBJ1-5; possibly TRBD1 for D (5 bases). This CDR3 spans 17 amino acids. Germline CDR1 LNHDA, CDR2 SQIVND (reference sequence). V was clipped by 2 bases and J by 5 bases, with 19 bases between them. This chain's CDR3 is CASSILSGGGMHQPQHF. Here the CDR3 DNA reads TGTGCCAGTAGTATATTATCCGGGGGAGGAATGCATCAGCCCCAGCATTTT. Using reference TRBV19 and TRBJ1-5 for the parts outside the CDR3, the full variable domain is DGGITQSPKYLFRKEGQNVTLSCEQNLNHDAMYWYRQDPGQGLRLIYYSQIVNDFQKGDIAEGYSVSREKKESFPLTVTSAQKNPTAFYLCASSILSGGGMHQPQHFGDGTRLSIL.

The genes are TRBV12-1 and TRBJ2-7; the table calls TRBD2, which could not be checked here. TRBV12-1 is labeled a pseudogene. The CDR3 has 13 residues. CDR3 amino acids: CASSSRTGYEQYF. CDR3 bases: TGTGCCAGCAGCTCGAGGACTGGTTATGAGCAGTACTTC.

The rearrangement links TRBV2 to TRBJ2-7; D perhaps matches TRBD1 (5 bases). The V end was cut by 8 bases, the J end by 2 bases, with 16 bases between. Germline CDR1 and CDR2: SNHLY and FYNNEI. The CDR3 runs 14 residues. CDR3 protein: CASGVSSTAYEQYF. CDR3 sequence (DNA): TGTGCCAGCGGAGTCTCGTCGACAGCCTACGAGCAGTACTTC.

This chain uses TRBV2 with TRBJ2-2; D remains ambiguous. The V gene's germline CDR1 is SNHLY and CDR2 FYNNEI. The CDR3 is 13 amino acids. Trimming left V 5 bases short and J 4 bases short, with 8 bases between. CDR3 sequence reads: CASSRLGTGELFF. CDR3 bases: TGTGCCAGCAGTCGACTTGGCACCGGGGAGCTGTTTTTT.

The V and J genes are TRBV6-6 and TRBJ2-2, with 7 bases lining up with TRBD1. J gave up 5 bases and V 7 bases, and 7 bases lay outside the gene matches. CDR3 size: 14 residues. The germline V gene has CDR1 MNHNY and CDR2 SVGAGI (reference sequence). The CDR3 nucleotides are TGTGCCAGCATGGATAGGGGGCGGACCGGGGAGCTGTTTTTT. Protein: CASMDRGRTGELFF.

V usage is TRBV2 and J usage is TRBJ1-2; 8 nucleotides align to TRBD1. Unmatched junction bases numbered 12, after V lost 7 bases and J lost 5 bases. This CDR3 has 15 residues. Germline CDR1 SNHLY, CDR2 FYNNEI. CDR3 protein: CASIQGPTGGYGYTF. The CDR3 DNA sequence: TGTGCCAGCATCCAAGGCCCAACAGGGGGTTATGGCTACACCTTC.

CDR3 protein: CATARLLAGQGTQYF. The CDR3 DNA follows: TGTGCCACCGCAAGATTACTAGCGGGACAGGGGACCCAGTACTTC. V is TRBV2 and J is TRBJ2-5; D might be TRBD2 (10 bases). Germline V lookup: CDR1 SNHLY, CDR2 FYNNEI. V was cut by 10 bases and J by 7 bases, with 25 bases left in between. The CDR3 spans 15 residues. The entire variable domain, with the rest obtained from reference TRBV2 and TRBJ2-5, is as follows: EPEVTQTPSHQVTQMGQEVILRCVPISNHLYFYWYRQILGQKVEFLVSFYNNEISEKSEIFDDQFSVERPDGSNFTLKIRSTKLEDSAMYFCATARLLAGQGTQYFGPGTRLLVL.